This record concerns one T cell receptor (beta chain) sequence. This CDR3 comprises 14 residues. Deletions cut 5 bases from V and 4 bases from J, with 16 bases between. Germline V gene sequence: CDR1 DFQATT, CDR2 SNEGSKA (reference sequence). The data belong to a study of CD8+CD57+ T cells in acquired aplastic anemia. CDR3 and TCR beta VDJ profiling relied on a genomic DNA template. Via MiXCR, TCRdb re-called the reads, giving one row per CDR3 protein. The sample consists of 250,000 to 300,000 distinct CDR3 sequences, roughly three fifths of them appearing once. This chain joins TRBV20-1 and TRBJ2-3; D is possibly TRBD2 (7 bases). This TCR came from a human donor with severe aplastic anemia or a healthy control (not recorded which). Source material: sorted CD4+, CD8+, or CD8+CD57+ T cells (not recorded which) from PBMCs. Written as DNA, the CDR3 is TGCAGTGCTCCCGGGACGGGGGGCCCAGATACGCAGTATTTT. Translated, it gives CSAPGTGGPDTQYF.